Below, 23 T cell receptor beta chains from the same sample are listed, as sequenced in a study of OX40 agonist ivuxolimab in advanced cancers. Sequencing used immunoSEQ multiplex PCR; TCRdb keeps in-frame clones, though not all of them. This sample has 50,000 or so clones, with about 93% found just once. The sample here was CD4+ or CD8+ T cells sorted from blood, taken in a trial of the OX40 agonist ivuxolimab. Source of these receptors: an adult with an advanced solid tumor such as melanoma, head and neck, liver or kidney cancer.

This rearrangement joins TRBV4-1 to TRBJ2-7; TRBD1 matches at 7 bases. Trimming at V came to 4 bases and at J to 7 bases, leaving 7 bases not matched to a gene. Germline CDR1 and CDR2: MGHRA and YSYEKL. The CDR3 sequence is 13 residues long. The CDR3 bases are TGCGCCAGCAGCCCGCGACAGGGTTGGGAGCAGTACTTC. Amino acid sequence: CASSPRQGWEQYF.

The chain uses TRBV5-6 and TRBJ2-3, with D uncertain. From germline, CDR1 is SGHDT and CDR2 YYEEEE. The CDR3 contains 14 residues. Trimming stripped 4 bases from V and 4 bases from J, with 13 bases between. For the CDR3, the DNA is TGTGCCAGCAGCCCCCCTGCGAGGTCAGATACGCAGTATTTT. Translation: CASSPPARSDTQYF.

This clone was observed once. V and J are TRBV10-3 and TRBJ2-1, with D unresolved. The V gene lost 3 bases and the J gene lost 5 bases, with 5 bases spanning the gap. CDR1 is ENHRY, CDR2 SYGVKD, per germline. The CDR3 is 12 amino acids. CDR3 sequence: CAISEGNNEQFF. The CDR3 nucleotides are TGTGCCATCAGTGAAGGGAACAATGAGCAGTTCTTC.

The V call is TRBV5-1, the J call TRBJ2-2; D perhaps matches TRBD2 (6 bases). CDR1 is SGHRS, CDR2 YFSETQ, per germline. CDR3 length equals 16 residues. The ends were cut back, 0 bases at V and 4 bases at J, with 13 bases in the middle. CDR3 bases: TGCGCCAGCAGCTTGGTGGCTAGCGCTCCCACCGGGGAGCTGTTTTTT. This encodes CASSLVASAPTGELFF.

The chain uses TRBV6-5 and TRBJ1-1; D is undetermined. Germline assignment: CDR1 MNHEY and CDR2 SVGAGI. The CDR3 consists of 12 residues. The V gene lost 5 bases and the J gene lost 5 bases, with 9 bases spanning the gap. The CDR3 protein is CASSKDRTEAFF. The CDR3 coding sequence is TGTGCCAGCAGTAAAGATAGGACTGAAGCTTTCTTT.

This clone is a singleton in its sample. The CDR3 is CASSLPGTGPYEQYF. DNA of the CDR3: TGTGCCAGCAGCTTACCAGGGACAGGGCCCTACGAGCAGTACTTC. V and J are TRBV7-9 and TRBJ2-7; TRBD1 agrees at 9 bases. The CDR3 runs 15 residues. Germline assignment: CDR1 SEHNR and CDR2 FQNEAQ (reference sequence). The junction had 4 bases not matched to a gene; V was cut back by 2 bases and J by 2 bases.

This rearrangement joins TRBV27 to TRBJ2-7, with 7 bases that match TRBD2. The CDR3 is 16 residues long. Unmatched junction bases numbered 11, after V lost 5 bases and J lost 1 base. Looked up from germline, CDR1 is MNHEY and CDR2 is SMNVEV (reference sequence). The CDR3 loop is CASSPERGSTSYEQYF. The CDR3 DNA reads as TGTGCCAGCAGTCCCGAGCGGGGCTCCACATCCTACGAGCAGTACTTC.

This chain uses TRBV9 with TRBJ2-1; D may be TRBD1 (6 bases). V lost 0 bases and J 7 bases, leaving 14 bases between the germline ends. There are 15 residues in the CDR3. The germline CDR1 and CDR2 sequences are SGDLS and YYNGEE. The CDR3 bases are TGTGCCAGCAGCGTAGAATTGGGACAAATAAATGAGCAGTTCTTC. Amino acid sequence: CASSVELGQINEQFF.

V and J are TRBV10-3 and TRBJ1-1, with D tentatively TRBD1 (6 bases). The CDR3 contains 12 residues. Trimming removed 10 bases at V and 4 bases at J, with 13 bases between. The V gene's germline CDR1 is ENHRY and CDR2 SYGVKD. CDR3 protein: CASRDMGTEAFF. CDR3 DNA: TGTGCCAGCAGGGACATGGGCACTGAAGCTTTCTTT.

V and J are TRBV27 and TRBJ2-5; TRBD2 agrees at 8 bases. This CDR3 spans 16 amino acids. The V and J ends lost 2 bases and 5 bases, in that order; junction bases with no gene match: 10. Germline V CDR1 and CDR2: MNHEY, SMNVEV (reference sequence). The CDR3 reads CASSLDPSGRGETQYF. In DNA, the CDR3 is TGTGCCAGCAGTTTAGACCCAAGCGGGAGAGGTGAGACCCAGTACTTC.

Regarding this clone: Germline and junction disagree at one end, which may indicate a read error. The chain has TRBV27 and TRBJ2-1; 9 nucleotides match TRBD2. The CDR3 has 18 residues. Germline V lookup: CDR1 MNHEY, CDR2 SMNVEV (reference sequence). The CDR3 here is CASRLLGGRAVGYNEQFF. CDR3 sequence (DNA): TGTGCCAGCAGATTATTGGGCGGGAGGGCCGTGGGGTACAATGAGCAGTTCTTC.

The genes are TRBV30 and TRBJ2-1; D call uncertain. Germline CDR1 reads GTSNPN; CDR2 reads SVGIG (reference sequence). Deletions cut 1 base from V and 15 bases from J, with 10 bases between. The CDR3 totals 10 residues. The CDR3 region is CAWSDAIPFF. As DNA, the CDR3 is TGTGCCTGGAGTGATGCGATACCGTTCTTC.

The chain carries TRBV5-1 and TRBJ2-1; D possibly corresponds to TRBD1 (5 bases). This CDR3 is built from 13 residues. CDR1 SGHRS and CDR2 YFSETQ come from the germline V gene. V was clipped by 4 bases and J by 8 bases, with 13 bases between them. CDR3 sequence: CASSDTSGYEQFF. DNA of the CDR3: TGCGCCAGCAGCGACACCTCAGGGTATGAGCAGTTCTTC.

This chain joins TRBV19 and TRBJ2-2; 8 nucleotides align to TRBD2. Germline CDR1 LNHDA, CDR2 SQIVND (reference sequence). Losses at the gene ends were 8 bases for V and 0 bases for J; bases not matched to a gene: 14. CDR3 length equals 18 residues. The CDR3 region has the DNA TGTGCCAGTGCGGAGCCGGGACTAGAGGAAACGAACACCGGGGAGCTGTTTTTT. The encoded protein is CASAEPGLEETNTGELFF.

The chain recombines TRBV7-9 with TRBJ2-1; D unclear. Germline V gene sequence: CDR1 SEHNR, CDR2 FQNEAQ (reference sequence). This CDR3 has 14 residues. The germline V and J ends were trimmed by 5 bases and 8 bases, with 16 bases remaining between them. CDR3 in DNA: TGTGCCAGCAGCGTGGACCTTTTCCATGATGAGCAGTTCTTC. Translation: CASSVDLFHDEQFF.

V usage is TRBV18 and J usage is TRBJ1-2; TRBD1 aligns across 9 bases. Per the germline V gene, CDR1 is KGHSH and CDR2 is LQKENI. This CDR3 region has 15 residues. Trimming removed 3 bases from V and 8 bases from J; junction bases left unmatched: 10. In DNA form, the CDR3 reads TGTGCCAGCTCACCTCAGACAGGGACAGGGCCGGGCTACACCTTC. Translation gives CASSPQTGTGPGYTF.

The chain uses TRBV4-1 and TRBJ1-6; possible D gene TRBD1, 5 bases. This CDR3 is built from 17 residues. From germline, CDR1 is MGHRA and CDR2 YSYEKL. Trimming removed 0 bases from V and 9 bases from J, with 18 bases in between. CDR3 sequence reads: CASSQDQPGTTLSPLHF. CDR3 coding DNA: TGCGCCAGCAGCCAAGATCAGCCAGGGACTACCCTTTCACCCCTCCACTTT.

This clone was seen only once. This chain links TRBV7-9 with TRBJ1-4, with D uncertain. Per the germline V gene, CDR1 is SEHNR and CDR2 is FQNEAQ (reference sequence). V lost 0 bases and J lost 8, with 10 bases in between. This CDR3 has 14 residues. CDR3 in amino acids: CASSLADGEEKLFF. CDR3 bases: TGTGCCAGCAGCTTAGCGGACGGTGAAGAAAAACTGTTTTTT.

The rearrangement uses TRBV29-1 and TRBJ2-6; D is perhaps TRBD1 or TRBD2 (5 bases each). V shed 6 bases and J shed 3 bases, with 12 bases lying between them. The CDR3 has 14 residues. Germline V gene lookup returns CDR1 SQVTM and CDR2 ANQGSEA. In DNA form, the CDR3 reads TGCAGCGTAAGATCAGGGAGTGGGGCCAACGTCCTGACTTTC. Its protein is CSVRSGSGANVLTF.

V is TRBV18 and J is TRBJ2-7; D ambiguous. The V end was cut by 3 bases, the J end by 3 bases, with 15 bases between. The germline CDR1 and CDR2 sequences are KGHSH and LQKENI. CDR3 length: 15 amino acids. In DNA form, the CDR3 reads TGTGCCAGCTCACCCTACGACGGATCCCTCTACGAGCAGTACTTC. Protein sequence: CASSPYDGSLYEQYF. Based on the CDR3 plus reference TRBV18 and TRBJ2-7, the full variable domain is NAGVMQNPRHLVRRRGQEARLRCSPMKGHSHVYWYRQLPEEGLKFMVYLQKENIIDESGMPKERFSAEFPKEGPSILRIQQVVRGDSAAYFCASSPYDGSLYEQYFGPGTRLTVT.

Here the CDR3 DNA reads TGTGCCAGCAGTGGACTAGCGGGAGTTCTGTCAGATACGCAGTATTTT. Residues: CASSGLAGVLSDTQYF. The rearrangement uses TRBV28 and TRBJ2-3, with 13 bases aligning to TRBD2. Germline loops: CDR1 MDHEN, CDR2 SYDVKM. The CDR3 spans 16 residues. The V gene end was trimmed by 5 bases and the J gene end by 4 bases; junction bases not matched to a gene: 6.

The V call is TRBV6-5, the J call TRBJ2-7; the match to TRBD2 covers 11 bases. This CDR3 contains 15 residues. Germline V gene sequence: CDR1 MNHEY, CDR2 SVGAGI. V trimming: 5 bases; J trimming: 2 bases; junction bases outside the gene matches: 5. For the CDR3, the DNA is TGTGCCAGCAGTAAGGGACTAGCGGTTACCTACGAGCAGTACTTC. It codes for CASSKGLAVTYEQYF.

This chain's CDR3 is CASSDGTESLETQYF. The CDR3 nucleotides are TGCGCCAGCAGTGACGGGACAGAGAGTTTAGAGACCCAGTACTTC. The chain is built from TRBV10-2 and TRBJ2-5; 7 nucleotides agree with TRBD1. CDR1 is WSHSY, CDR2 SAAADI, per germline. The junction had 8 bases not matched to a gene; V was cut back by 3 bases and J by 4 bases. This CDR3 comprises 15 residues.